This TCR beta chain originates from a study of shared clonotypes between healthy human individuals. Study-level findings and limits: The researchers took only blood, and tissue repertoires probably look different. Limitation of the genetic and exposure-history diversity represented came from the few donors.

The study drew its donors from healthy HIV-negative adults without recent acute infections or vaccinations. Looked up from germline, CDR1 is SGHNT and CDR2 is YYREEE (reference sequence). The CDR3 runs 15 residues. The V end lost 4 bases, the J end lost 0 bases, and 14 bases lay between the germline ends. The sample holds one count of this clone. What it binds is not known. PCR replicates from unsorted PBMC used roughly 310 ng DNA, and this amount was roughly 33,000 T cell genomes. TCRdb's table, derived via immunoSEQ multiplex PCR, lists solely in-frame clones and lacks some. The table includes around 500,000 clones, almost 80% detected once.

This sequence originates from a woman between 35 and 50 years old in good health. Some clones in this sample may be carry-over from other donors' samples. V is TRBV5-4 and J is TRBJ2-7, with D perhaps being TRBD1 or TRBD2 (5 bases each). Sequencing was done on a sample of PBMCs. Here the CDR3 DNA reads TGTGCCAGCAGCCGGGGCGAGACCAGCTCCTACGAGCAGTACTTC. This codes for CASSRGETSSYEQYF.